This T cell receptor (beta chain) was sequenced during a study of radiotherapy plus CTLA-4 blockade in lung cancer. Notes on the study in general: The authors reported that early blood T cell clone dynamics, with interferon-beta, best predicted response. TCR clones of tumor origin grew in blood after radiotherapy plus ipilimumab.

Ipilimumab-mediated CTLA-4 blockade plus focal radiation was given to patients having chemo-refractory metastatic non-small-cell lung cancer. The table came from immunoSEQ multiplex PCR; TCRdb's copy has only in-frame clones and leaves some out. The sample consists of about 28,000 clones, around 85% of them appearing once. About this clone: Its matching antigen is unknown.

The length of the CDR3 is 16 residues. V was clipped by 3 bases and J by 0 bases, with 13 bases between them. Per the germline V gene, CDR1 is SGHTA and CDR2 is FQGNSA. The rearrangement links TRBV7-2 to TRBJ2-3, with D perhaps being TRBD1 or TRBD2 (5 bases each). The source material was peripheral blood, sampled from a patient treated with radiotherapy plus ipilimumab. This clonotype was obtained from a human donor with non-small cell lung cancer who had stable disease on radiotherapy plus ipilimumab. Here the CDR3 DNA reads TGTGCCAGCAGCTTTGGGGCACGGGGAAGCACAGATACGCAGTATTTT. Residues: CASSFGARGSTDTQYF.